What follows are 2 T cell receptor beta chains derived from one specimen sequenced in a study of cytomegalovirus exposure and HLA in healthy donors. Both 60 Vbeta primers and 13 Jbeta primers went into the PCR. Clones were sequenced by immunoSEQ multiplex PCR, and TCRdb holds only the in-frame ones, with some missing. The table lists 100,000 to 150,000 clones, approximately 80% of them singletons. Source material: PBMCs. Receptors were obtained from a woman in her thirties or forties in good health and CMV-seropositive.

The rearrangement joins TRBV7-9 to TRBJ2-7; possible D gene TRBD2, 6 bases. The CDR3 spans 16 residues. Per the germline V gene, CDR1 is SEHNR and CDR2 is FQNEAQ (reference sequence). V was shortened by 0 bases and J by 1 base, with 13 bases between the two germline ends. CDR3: CASSLAGGLGSYEQYF. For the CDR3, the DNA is TGTGCCAGCAGCTTAGCTGGAGGGCTCGGGTCCTACGAGCAGTACTTC. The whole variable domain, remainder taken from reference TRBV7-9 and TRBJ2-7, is DTGVSQNPRHKITKRGQNVTFRCDPISEHNRLYWYRQTLGQGPEFLTYFQNEAQLEKSRLLSDRFSAERPKGSFSTLEIQRTEQGDSAMYLCASSLAGGLGSYEQYFGPGTRLTVT.

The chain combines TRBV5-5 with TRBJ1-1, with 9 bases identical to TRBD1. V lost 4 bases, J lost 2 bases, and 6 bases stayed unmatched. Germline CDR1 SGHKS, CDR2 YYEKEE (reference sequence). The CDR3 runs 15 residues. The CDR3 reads CASSRGQGINTEAFF. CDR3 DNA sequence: TGTGCCAGCAGCCGAGGACAGGGGATAAACACTGAAGCTTTCTTT.